One and the same sample provided the 3 T cell receptor beta chains below, sequenced in a study of Ad26.COV2.S vaccination and SARS-CoV-2 variants. Described treatment: about 20 received Ad26.COV2.S at low or high dose, single or two shots; 5 received placebo; per-sample allocation not given. The samples were gathered on day 63 after the first injection of vaccine or placebo. The method was immunoSEQ multiplex PCR; TCRdb's version includes in-frame clones alone and lacks a portion of them. The sample consists of 300,000 to 350,000 clones, about 90% of them appearing once. This material consisted of peripheral blood, taken in a trial of Ad26.COV2.S vaccine versus placebo. The origin of the receptors is a person between 18 and 59 years old who received the Ad26.COV2.S COVID-19 vaccine or a placebo.

The chain recombines TRBV7-3 with TRBJ1-1, with 7 positions matching TRBD1. CDR3 length: 14 residues. The ends lost 2 bases at V and 3 bases at J; junction bases unmatched: 3. The germline gives CDR1 SGHTA, CDR2 FQGTGA. The CDR3 reads CASSLDTGDTEAFF. DNA for the CDR3: TGTGCCAGCAGCTTAGACACAGGGGACACTGAAGCTTTCTTT.

Here the CDR3 reads CASSFGHTEAFF. In DNA, the CDR3 is TGTGCCAGCAGCTTCGGCCACACTGAAGCTTTCTTT. This chain joins TRBV7-2 and TRBJ1-1; D ambiguous. There are 12 residues in the CDR3. V lost 3 bases and J 3 bases, leaving 5 bases between the germline ends. Per the germline V gene, CDR1 is SGHTA and CDR2 is FQGNSA.

This chain joins TRBV7-8 and TRBJ1-2; D not resolved. With 1 base removed from V and 3 bases from J, the gap between germline ends came to 15 bases. The CDR3 contains 16 residues. Germline V gene lookup returns CDR1 SGHVS and CDR2 FQNEAQ. The CDR3 loop is CASSLGLHWSDYGYTF. The CDR3 bases are TGTGCCAGCAGCTTAGGATTACATTGGTCCGACTATGGCTACACCTTC.